This passage covers 20 T cell receptor beta chains from one sample sequenced in a study of T-cell reconstitution after alpha-beta-depleted transplantation in children. Preparation of the TCRbeta library used unique molecular identifiers. A single record per CDR3 protein comes from TCRdb applying MiXCR to the PCR reads. Of just over 950,000 distinct CDR3 sequences detected, less than 30% appear once; the ten largest clones hold 28%. Sequences were derived from PBMCs, mostly from graft donor cells, sampled 360 days after TCRalphabeta/CD19-depleted stem cell transplant. These receptors all come from a boy under two years old who had a stem cell transplant for SCID, so the T cells may come from the graft donor.

The chain uses TRBV11-2 and TRBJ2-7, with D possibly TRBD1 on 6 matching bases. CDR1 is SGHAT and CDR2 is FQNNGV in the germline V gene. CDR3 length equals 16 residues. With 2 bases removed from V and 6 bases from J, the gap between germline ends came to 20 bases. The CDR3 spells CASSLWVLAGESEQYF. The CDR3 coding sequence is TGTGCCAGCAGCTTATGGGTCCTGGCAGGGGAGAGCGAGCAGTACTTC. The full variable domain, rest sourced from reference TRBV11-2 and TRBJ2-7, is EAGVAQSPRYKIIEKRQSVAFWCNPISGHATLYWYQQILGQGPKLLIQFQNNGVVDDSQLPKDRFSAERLKGVDSTLKIQPAKLEDSAVYLCASSLWVLAGESEQYFGPGTRLTVT.

The sample holds a few counts of this clonotype. CDR3 amino acids: CASSPRWGDGHSGANVLTF. CDR3 bases: TGCGCCAGCAGCCCCCGCTGGGGGGATGGACACTCTGGGGCCAACGTCCTGACTTTC. V gene TRBV4-3 combines with J gene TRBJ2-6, with D possibly being TRBD2 (6 bases). The CDR3 is 19 amino acids. Germline V gene sequence: CDR1 LGHNA, CDR2 YSLEER. Trimming removed 4 bases from V and 0 bases from J, with 19 bases in between.

This clonotype was counted a few times. The CDR3 loop is CASSSPGGSGNTIYF. CDR3 sequence (DNA): TGTGCCAGCAGTTCCCCGGGTGGATCTGGAAACACCATATATTTT. The gene calls are TRBV6-5 and TRBJ1-3; the D is unclear. This CDR3 is built from 15 residues. Germline assignment: CDR1 MNHEY and CDR2 SVGAGI. Trimming left V 4 bases short and J 1 base short, with 11 bases between.

The sample holds a few counts of this clonotype. Here the CDR3 omits its conserved ending phenylalanine or tryptophan, so a read error is the likely source. The DNA is omitted, as the CDR3 cannot be located on it reliably, and the CDR3 follows TCRdb's listing. V usage is TRBV20-1 and J usage is TRBJ1-3; the table's D gene call, TRBD1, was not cross checked with the DNA. The CDR3 contains 12 residues when both ends are counted. Per the germline V gene, CDR1 is DFQATT and CDR2 is SNEGSKA (reference sequence). CDR3 loop: CSASDASGALGI.

The chain employs TRBV29-1 and TRBJ2-1; TRBD2 agrees at 9 bases. CDR3 length equals 16 residues. With 3 bases clipped from V and 4 bases from J, the junction kept 10 bases outside the gene matches. The V gene's germline CDR1 is SQVTM and CDR2 ANQGSEA. CDR3 in DNA: TGCAGCGTTGATGATTGGTGGCTAGCGGGGTACAATGAGCAGTTCTTC. Amino acid sequence: CSVDDWWLAGYNEQFF.

This clonotype was seen a handful of times. The genes are TRBV3-1 and TRBJ2-5; 9 positions agree with TRBD2. Germline V gene data show CDR1 as LGHDT and CDR2 as YNNKEL (reference sequence). The CDR3 is made up of 14 amino acids. The V gene end was trimmed by 4 bases and the J gene end by 4 bases; junction bases not matched to a gene: 4. The CDR3 is CASSRRGGRETQYF. The CDR3 nucleotides are TGTGCCAGCAGCCGGCGGGGGGGCCGAGAGACCCAGTACTTC.

The chain uses TRBV28 and TRBJ2-5; weak D call: TRBD2 (6 bases). Germline CDR1 reads MDHEN; CDR2 reads SYDVKM. V was pared by 8 bases and J by 2 bases, with 18 bases between. CDR3 length equals 15 residues. The CDR3 DNA is TGTGCCAGCGGGGGGTCGGGCATTCGGCAAGAGACCCAGTACTTC. Translated: CASGGSGIRQETQYF.

This chain connects TRBV11-3 to TRBJ2-1; TRBD2 matches at 7 bases. This CDR3 comprises 16 residues. With V trimmed by 0 bases and J by 6 bases, 8 bases remained unmatched. The germline CDR1 and CDR2 sequences are SGHNT and YENEEA. CDR3 residues: CASSLDPSERGNEQFF. The CDR3 region has the DNA TGTGCCAGCAGCTTAGACCCATCGGAGCGGGGCAATGAGCAGTTCTTC.

The chain is built from TRBV6-1 and TRBJ1-1; a weak D match, TRBD1 (5 bases). V shed 6 bases and J shed 6 bases, with 14 bases lying between them. CDR1 is MNHNS and CDR2 is SASEGT in the germline V gene. CDR3 length: 13 amino acids. The CDR3 bases are TGTGCCAGCAGCCATATACAGGAGTCTGAAGCTTTCTTT. It codes for CASSHIQESEAFF.

J is TRBJ1-5 and V is TRBV19; D gene unclear. Between the trimmed V and J ends, which lost 4 bases and 2 bases, there was a span of 12 bases. The CDR3 has 15 residues. CDR1 and CDR2 from the germline V gene are LNHDA and SQIVND (reference sequence). CDR3 region: CASSNGYGGNQPQHF. CDR3 sequence (DNA): TGTGCCAGTAGTAACGGATACGGGGGCAATCAGCCCCAGCATTTT. The whole variable domain, remainder taken from reference TRBV19 and TRBJ1-5, is DGGITQSPKYLFRKEGQNVTLSCEQNLNHDAMYWYRQDPGQGLRLIYYSQIVNDFQKGDIAEGYSVSREKKESFPLTVTSAQKNPTAFYLCASSNGYGGNQPQHFGDGTRLSIL.

The rearrangement joins TRBV20-1 to TRBJ2-3; D remains unclear. V gave up 6 bases and J gave up 0 bases, with 10 bases separating them. CDR1 DFQATT and CDR2 SNEGSKA come from the germline V gene (reference sequence). This CDR3 is 13 amino acids long. The DNA of the CDR3 is TGCAGTGCCCCGGTCCTTAGCACAGATACGCAGTATTTT. Its protein is CSAPVLSTDTQYF.

The sample holds a few counts of this clonotype. J is TRBJ2-3 and V is TRBV29-1; 7 nucleotides align to TRBD1. The V gene's germline CDR1 is SQVTM and CDR2 ANQGSEA. The V segment lost 6 bases and the J segment 4 bases; nucleotides outside the gene matches: 16. The CDR3 loop spans 16 amino acids. The CDR3 nucleotides read TGCAGCGTCACAGGGGACGACGAACCTAAACCAGATACGCAGTATTTT. As protein: CSVTGDDEPKPDTQYF.

The V and J genes are TRBV3-1 and TRBJ2-5; D possibly uses TRBD1 or TRBD2 (5 bases each). V lost 3 bases and J lost 2, with 13 bases in between. The CDR3 totals 15 residues. Germline lookup yields CDR1 LGHDT and CDR2 YNNKEL (reference sequence). The DNA of the CDR3 is TGTGCCAGCAGCCAGGCGGGCAGGGCGCAAGAGACCCAGTACTTC. Protein product: CASSQAGRAQETQYF.

The chain combines TRBV4-1 with TRBJ2-5; tentatively, D is TRBD2 (6 bases). Trimming cost V 4 bases and J 0 bases, with 18 bases left between them. The CDR3 spans 17 residues. Germline-derived CDR1 and CDR2 are MGHRA and YSYEKL. The CDR3 region is CASSRVAAVAYQETQYF. The DNA of the CDR3 is TGCGCCAGCAGCCGTGTAGCGGCGGTTGCGTACCAAGAGACCCAGTACTTC.

V is TRBV19 and J is TRBJ2-7; tentatively, D is TRBD2 (6 bases). This CDR3 contains 15 residues. Germline loops: CDR1 LNHDA, CDR2 SQIVND (reference sequence). V was clipped by 1 base and J by 3 bases, with 13 bases between them. Written as DNA, the CDR3 is TGTGCCAGTAGTATAGGCGGGACGGCTAGCTACGAGCAGTACTTC. It codes for CASSIGGTASYEQYF.

The gene calls are TRBV12-3 or TRBV12-4 and TRBJ2-1; D is undetermined. Trimming removed 7 bases at V and 9 bases at J, with 19 bases between. CDR3 length equals 14 residues. The CDR3, as DNA: TGTGCCAGCACTCCCGCCCAGCATGGCGGTGAGCAGTTCTTC. This gives the protein CASTPAQHGGEQFF.

This clonotype has more than one count but fewer than ten. This chain joins TRBV18 and TRBJ2-5, with TRBD2 as a possible D gene (5 bases). Germline-derived CDR1 and CDR2 are KGHSH and LQKENI. V was trimmed by 2 bases and J by 1 base, leaving 11 bases between them. This CDR3 spans 15 amino acids. The CDR3 is CASSPFFRGQETQYF. In nucleotides, the CDR3 is TGTGCCAGCTCACCATTTTTCCGGGGCCAAGAGACCCAGTACTTC.

This clonotype appeared a few times. The chain couples TRBV27 to TRBJ2-2; D not certain. Germline V gene sequence: CDR1 MNHEY, CDR2 SMNVEV (reference sequence). CDR3 length: 15 residues. V was cut by 2 bases and J by 0 bases, with 7 bases left in between. The CDR3 here is CASSLHYPNTGELFF. Here the CDR3 DNA reads TGTGCCAGCAGTTTACACTACCCGAACACCGGGGAGCTGTTTTTT.

V gene TRBV20-1 combines with J gene TRBJ1-6; TRBD1 aligns across 9 bases. There are 15 residues in the CDR3. V trimming: 2 bases; J trimming: 8 bases; junction bases outside the gene matches: 7. CDR1 DFQATT and CDR2 SNEGSKA come from the germline V gene (reference sequence). CDR3 sequence reads: CSARLLQGAYSPLHF. The CDR3 DNA reads as TGCAGTGCTAGACTATTACAGGGGGCGTATTCACCCCTCCACTTT.

There are a few counts of this clonotype. This chain uses TRBV5-1 with TRBJ2-3, with TRBD2 matching over 11 bases. The CDR3 runs to 17 residues. Per germline, CDR1 SGHRS and CDR2 YFSETQ. With 3 bases clipped from V and 2 bases from J, the junction kept 8 bases outside the gene matches. The CDR3 DNA sequence: TGCGCCAGCAGCTCCTTAACTAGCGGGGGACCCACAGATACGCAGTATTTT. Its protein product is CASSSLTSGGPTDTQYF.